This T cell receptor (beta chain) originates from a study of identical twins. The study, taken as a whole, reports: Twin pairs' shared out-of-frame alpha sequences were enriched in low generation probability. Within monozygotic twins, out-of-frame TCR alpha sharing was underestimated by the models.

Many counts were recorded for this clonotype. Antigen unknown. V gave up 7 bases and J gave up 2 bases, with 12 bases separating them. In germline, CDR1 is SQVTM, CDR2 ANQGSEA. The length of the CDR3 is 13 residues. The authors used template switching to add a universal primer site and gave cDNA unique molecular identifiers. In TCRdb, the 5' RACE reads were re-called with MiXCR into one record per CDR3 protein. Here the sample spans 250,000 to 350,000 distinct CDR3 sequences, more than 8% being singletons. This sample was also put to use in a study of yellow fever vaccine responses in identical twins.

This clonotype was sampled from a woman between 18 and 30 years old in good health. The chain employs TRBV29-1 and TRBJ1-3; no firm D call. Sequenced sample: CD8+ T cells sorted from blood. The CDR3 reads CSASTSPGNTIYF. Here the CDR3 DNA reads TGCAGCGCATCCACCTCTCCTGGAAACACCATATATTTT.